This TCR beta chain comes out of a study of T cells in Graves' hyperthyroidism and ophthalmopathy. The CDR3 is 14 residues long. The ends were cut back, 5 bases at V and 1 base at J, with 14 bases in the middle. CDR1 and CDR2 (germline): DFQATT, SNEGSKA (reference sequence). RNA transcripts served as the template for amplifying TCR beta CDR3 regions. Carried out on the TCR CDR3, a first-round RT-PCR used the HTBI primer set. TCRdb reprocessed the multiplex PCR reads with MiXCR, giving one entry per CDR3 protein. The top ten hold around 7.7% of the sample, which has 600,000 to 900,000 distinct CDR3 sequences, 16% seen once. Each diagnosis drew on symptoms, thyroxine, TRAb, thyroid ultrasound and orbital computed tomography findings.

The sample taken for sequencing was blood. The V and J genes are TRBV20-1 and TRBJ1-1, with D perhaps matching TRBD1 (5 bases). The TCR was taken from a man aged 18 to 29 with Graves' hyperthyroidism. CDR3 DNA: TGCAGTGCTCCCACGTTGGGGGGGAACACTGAAGCTTTCTTT. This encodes CSAPTLGGNTEAFF.